The 12 T cell receptor beta chains presented below share a single source sample, sequenced in a study of blood T cell repertoires in COVID-19. Produced via immunoSEQ multiplex PCR; TCRdb's table is partial and in-frame only. The data show roughly 200,000 clones, about nine tenths seen once. Source material: peripheral blood. These receptors were taken from a man at least 80 years old with acute or convalescent COVID-19.

The chain recombines TRBV5-1 with TRBJ2-1, with 7 bases aligning to TRBD2. The germline V gene encodes CDR1 SGHRS and CDR2 YFSETQ. This CDR3 region has 15 residues. V shed 4 bases, J shed 0 bases, and the junction held 4 bases outside the gene matches. DNA of the CDR3: TGCGCCAGCAGCAGGCTAGCGGACTCCTACAATGAGCAGTTCTTC. Translation: CASSRLADSYNEQFF.

The chain employs TRBV7-3 and TRBJ1-6, with D maybe TRBD1 (5 bases). Deletions cut 2 bases from V and 4 bases from J, with 9 bases between. The CDR3 runs to 15 residues. Germline CDR1 is SGHTA and CDR2 is FQGTGA. This CDR3 is CASSLGPGYNSPLHF. In DNA, the CDR3 is TGTGCCAGCAGCTTAGGGCCAGGGTATAATTCACCCCTCCACTTT.

The chain employs TRBV12-3 or TRBV12-4 and TRBJ2-5, with 11 bases that match TRBD2. The CDR3 has 13 amino acids. V lost 10 bases to trimming and J lost 5 bases; unmatched junction nucleotides: 6. In DNA form, the CDR3 reads TGTGCCATCTTGATAGCGGGAGGGGAGACCCAGTACTTC. Translating it yields CAILIAGGETQYF.

This clone was counted a single time. The gene calls are TRBV27 and TRBJ2-3, with 13 bases matching TRBD2. This CDR3 comprises 17 residues. V lost 5 bases to trimming and J lost 0 bases; unmatched junction nucleotides: 5. Germline loops: CDR1 MNHEY, CDR2 SMNVEV (reference sequence). Here the CDR3 DNA reads TGTGCCAGCAGTCCTGGACTAGCGGGGGTTAGCACAGATACGCAGTATTTT. This encodes CASSPGLAGVSTDTQYF.

The V and J genes are TRBV27 and TRBJ2-7; D not resolved. The V gene lost 10 bases and the J gene lost 1 base, with 11 bases spanning the gap. The CDR3 has 12 amino acids. The germline V gene has CDR1 MNHEY and CDR2 SMNVEV (reference sequence). The CDR3 loop is CATETSSYEQYV. DNA for the CDR3: TGTGCCACCGAGACATCATCCTACGAGCAGTACGTC.

J is TRBJ1-2 and V is TRBV2; no reliable D call. Germline lookup yields CDR1 SNHLY and CDR2 FYNNEI. The CDR3 consists of 15 residues. V lost 10 bases, J lost 3 bases, and 21 bases lay in between. As DNA, the CDR3 is TGTGCCAAAACACGAGGGCGATCAAGGGACTATGGCTACACCTTC. Translating it yields CAKTRGRSRDYGYTF. Full variable domain (missing parts from reference TRBV2 and TRBJ1-2): EPEVTQTPSHQVTQMGQEVILRCVPISNHLYFYWYRQILGQKVEFLVSFYNNEISEKSEIFDDQFSVERPDGSNFTLKIRSTKLEDSAMYFCAKTRGRSRDYGYTFGSGTRLTVV.

Only a few counts were recorded for this clone. The chain is built from TRBV2 and TRBJ2-7; possible D gene TRBD2, 6 bases. Germline V gene data show CDR1 as SNHLY and CDR2 as FYNNEI. Between the trimmed V and J ends, which lost 3 bases and 4 bases, there was a span of 10 bases. The CDR3 spans 13 residues. For the CDR3, the DNA is TGTGCCAGCAGTGAGGTACTAGCTTACGAGCAGTACTTC. Translated, it gives CASSEVLAYEQYF.

The chain recombines TRBV15 with TRBJ1-1, with D maybe TRBD1 (5 bases). Germline V lookup: CDR1 LNHNV, CDR2 YYDKDF (reference sequence). This CDR3 region has 16 residues. Trimming shortened V by 1 base and J by 4 bases, and 16 bases separated the two germline ends. CDR3 sequence reads: CATSRGSGGQGTEAFF. Here the CDR3 DNA reads TGTGCCACCAGCAGAGGGAGCGGGGGTCAAGGCACTGAAGCTTTCTTT. Variable domain in full (rest from reference TRBV15 and TRBJ1-1): DAMVIQNPRYQVTQFGKPVTLSCSQTLNHNVMYWYQQKSSQAPKLLFHYYDKDFNNEADTPDNFQSRRPNTSFCFLDIRSPGLGDTAMYLCATSRGSGGQGTEAFFGQGTRLTVV.

The chain uses TRBV7-2 and TRBJ2-1; a possible D gene is TRBD1 (5 bases). The CDR3 is 14 amino acids. Trimming pared 1 base from V and 10 bases from J, leaving 14 bases between. CDR1 SGHTA and CDR2 FQGNSA come from the germline V gene. As DNA, the CDR3 is TGTGCCAGCAGCTTAGAGGTTTCGGCAGGGGAGCAGTTCTTC. Its translation: CASSLEVSAGEQFF. Based on the CDR3 plus reference TRBV7-2 and TRBJ2-1, the full variable domain is GAGVSQSPSNKVTEKGKDVELRCDPISGHTALYWYRQSLGQGLEFLIYFQGNSAPDKSGLPSDRFSAERTGGSVSTLTIQRTQQEDSAVYLCASSLEVSAGEQFFGPGTRLTVL.

As for this clone: Distinct nucleotide sequences in the sample also encode this CDR3. The chain links TRBV27 to TRBJ1-2; TRBD1 matches 7 bases. Trimming at V came to 5 bases and at J to 4 bases, leaving 1 base not matched to a gene. This CDR3 comprises 12 residues. Germline CDR1 is MNHEY and CDR2 is SMNVEV (reference sequence). This CDR3 is CASSRQGYGYTF. The CDR3 nucleotides read TGTGCCAGCAGTAGACAGGGCTATGGCTACACCTTC.

This chain joins TRBV29-1 and TRBJ2-1, with D perhaps matching TRBD2 (6 bases). The CDR3 is 12 residues long. The V end was cut by 4 bases, the J end by 7 bases, with 11 bases between. Germline V gene sequence: CDR1 SQVTM, CDR2 ANQGSEA. CDR3: CSVGTSRNEQFF. The DNA of the CDR3 is TGCAGCGTTGGTACTAGCAGGAATGAGCAGTTCTTC.

This clone was detected only once. This sequence joins TRBV6-5 and TRBJ2-7, with 7 bases that match TRBD2. CDR1 and CDR2 (germline): MNHEY, SVGAGI. V lost 0 bases to trimming and J lost 2 bases; unmatched junction nucleotides: 7. This CDR3 has 16 amino acids. For the CDR3, the DNA is TGTGCCAGCAGTTACTCGTCCAGCGGGATAACCTACGAGCAGTACTTC. Its protein is CASSYSSSGITYEQYF.